The 24 T cell receptor beta chains presented below share a single source sample, sequenced in a study of T cell responses to AZD1222 COVID-19 vaccine. Measured with immunoSEQ multiplex PCR; TCRdb has only the in-frame clones, and not every one. The repertoire has some 110,000 clones, approximately 93% of them found once; the top ten carry over 2.5%. The sequenced sample was peripheral blood, obtained on day 0 of AZD1222 vaccination. These receptors were taken from an adult in good health.

The chain combines TRBV7-9 with TRBJ1-1; possibly TRBD1 for D (5 bases). CDR3 size: 12 residues. Germline lookup yields CDR1 SEHNR and CDR2 FQNEAQ (reference sequence). The CDR3 sequence is CASGFMNTEAFF. The CDR3 bases are TGTGCTTCAGGGTTTATGAACACTGAAGCTTTCTTT.

The V and J genes are TRBV11-2 and TRBJ2-7; 10 bases agree with TRBD2. The germline V gene encodes CDR1 SGHAT and CDR2 FQNNGV. The CDR3 covers 16 residues. V gave up 5 bases and J gave up 4 bases; unmatched junction bases: 11. The CDR3: CASSKTISGRLYEQYF. The CDR3 nucleotides are TGTGCCAGCAGCAAAACAATTAGCGGGAGGCTGTACGAGCAGTACTTC. The variable domain in full, completed from reference TRBV11-2 and TRBJ2-7, reads EAGVAQSPRYKIIEKRQSVAFWCNPISGHATLYWYQQILGQGPKLLIQFQNNGVVDDSQLPKDRFSAERLKGVDSTLKIQPAKLEDSAVYLCASSKTISGRLYEQYFGPGTRLTVT.

The chain joins TRBV5-1 to TRBJ1-4; unclear D gene. CDR3 length: 14 amino acids. Germline V gene lookup returns CDR1 SGHRS and CDR2 YFSETQ. V lost 5 bases and J lost 1, with 9 bases in between. CDR3: CASSVGGTNEKLFF. CDR3 sequence (DNA): TGCGCCAGCAGTGTGGGTGGAACTAATGAAAAACTGTTTTTT. Variable domain in full (rest from reference TRBV5-1 and TRBJ1-4): KAGVTQTPRYLIKTRGQQVTLSCSPISGHRSVSWYQQTPGQGLQFLFEYFSETQRNKGNFPGRFSGRQFSNSRSEMNVSTLELGDSALYLCASSVGGTNEKLFFGSGTQLSVL.

The CDR3 spells CASSRQQGDPIGELFF. CDR3 DNA sequence: TGTGCCAGCAGCCGACAACAGGGAGACCCCATCGGGGAGCTGTTTTTT. This chain links TRBV7-6 with TRBJ2-2; D possibly corresponds to TRBD1 (6 bases). Germline V CDR1 and CDR2: SGHVS, FNYEAQ. V lost 5 bases and J 7 bases, leaving 20 bases between the germline ends. The CDR3 extends over 16 amino acids.

The rearrangement joins TRBV25-1 to TRBJ1-5; D unresolved. CDR1 and CDR2 from the germline V gene are MGHDK and SYGVNS. V was trimmed by 3 bases and J by 5 bases, leaving 5 bases between them. The CDR3 has 12 residues. The CDR3 here is CASSDGHQPQHF. The CDR3 coding sequence is TGTGCCAGCAGTGATGGGCATCAGCCCCAGCATTTT.

This clone has only a few counts. The chain has TRBV5-8 and TRBJ1-5, with 10 bases lining up with TRBD1. The CDR3 loop spans 17 amino acids. The V segment lost 0 bases and the J segment 4 bases; nucleotides outside the gene matches: 7. Germline values: CDR1 SGHTS, CDR2 YDEGEE. CDR3 bases: TGTGCCAGCAGCTTGGCCGGGACAGGGGTCTTTAATCAGCCCCAGCATTTT. As protein: CASSLAGTGVFNQPQHF. Looking up the rest from reference TRBV5-8 and TRBJ1-5 gives the full variable domain: EAGVTQSPTHLIKTRGQQATLRCSPISGHTSVYWYQQALGLGLQFLLWYDEGEERNRGNFPPRFSGRQFPNYSSELNVNALELEDSALYLCASSLAGTGVFNQPQHFGDGTRLSIL.

This sequence joins TRBV28 and TRBJ1-5; D gene uncertain. From germline, CDR1 is MDHEN and CDR2 SYDVKM. The V and J ends lost 6 bases and 9 bases respectively, with 15 bases between them. CDR3 length equals 13 residues. In DNA form, the CDR3 reads TGTGCCAGCAGCTCCCGGGCAGCTCTGCCCCAGCATTTT. It translates to CASSSRAALPQHF.

The rearrangement joins TRBV7-6 to TRBJ1-5, with D unresolved. CDR1 is SGHVS and CDR2 is FNYEAQ in the germline V gene. This CDR3 has 15 amino acids. Deletions cut 2 bases from V and 4 bases from J, with 12 bases between. CDR3 region: CASSLSQTGNQPQHF. In DNA, the CDR3 is TGTGCCAGCAGCTTAAGTCAGACGGGTAATCAGCCCCAGCATTTT.

The chain employs TRBV6-4 and TRBJ2-2; TRBD2 aligns across 10 bases. CDR3 size: 15 residues. V trimming: 0 bases; J trimming: 6 bases; junction bases outside the gene matches: 1. Germline assignment: CDR1 MRHNA and CDR2 SNTAGT. CDR3 bases: TGTGCCAGCAGTGACTCAGCGGGAGGGCCCGGGGAGCTGTTTTTT. Protein product: CASSDSAGGPGELFF.

The chain combines TRBV4-1 with TRBJ1-4; D gene unclear. The germline V gene encodes CDR1 MGHRA and CDR2 YSYEKL. This CDR3 comprises 18 residues. V was cut by 3 bases and J by 3 bases, with 20 bases left in between. The CDR3, as DNA: TGCGCCAGCAGCCAGTCGGTTGGTCCCGGGCAACCTAATGAAAAACTGTTTTTT. Its translation is CASSQSVGPGQPNEKLFF.

The genes are TRBV7-6 and TRBJ2-7; D possibly corresponds to TRBD1 (7 bases). V was pared by 4 bases and J by 3 bases, with 19 bases between. CDR3 size: 16 residues. Germline lookup yields CDR1 SGHVS and CDR2 FNYEAQ. The CDR3, as DNA: TGTGCCAGCAGCTACGAAGGGGGCGGGGCCCGCTACGAGCAGTACTTC. The encoded protein is CASSYEGGGARYEQYF.

In the case of this clone: No DNA is shown, since the ends of the CDR3 on it are uncertain; the CDR3 is the one TCRdb lists. The chain carries TRBV28 and TRBJ2-7. Both ends counted, the CDR3 spans 20 residues. Germline V CDR1 and CDR2: MDHEN, SYDVKM. CDR3 amino acids: CASSWHYEQYFGPGTYEQYF.

The CDR3 nucleotides are TGCGCCAGCTCCCAGCGGGACCACTACGAGCAGTACTTC. This translates into CASSQRDHYEQYF. V usage is TRBV10-1 and J usage is TRBJ2-7, with 7 bases fitting TRBD2. The CDR3 is made up of 13 amino acids. V dropped 8 bases and J dropped 3; count of bases not matched to a gene: 7. The V gene's germline CDR1 is WNHNN and CDR2 SYGVQD (reference sequence).

The J gene is TRBJ2-2, the V gene TRBV6-5; no firm D call. V was trimmed by 2 bases and J by 5 bases, leaving 6 bases between them. CDR3 length: 13 residues. Germline CDR1 is MNHEY and CDR2 is SVGAGI. CDR3 loop: CASSYGDTGELFF. The CDR3 DNA reads as TGTGCCAGCAGTTACGGGGATACCGGGGAGCTGTTTTTT.

The genes are TRBV5-1 and TRBJ2-7, with a weak D call TRBD2 (6 bases). This CDR3 comprises 14 residues. Germline CDR1 SGHRS, CDR2 YFSETQ. V lost 4 bases and J lost 0, with 11 bases in between. CDR3 protein: CASSALGGSYEQYF. The CDR3 nucleotides read TGCGCCAGCAGCGCCCTGGGGGGCTCCTACGAGCAGTACTTC. Combining the CDR3 with reference TRBV5-1 and TRBJ2-7 gives the whole variable domain KAGVTQTPRYLIKTRGQQVTLSCSPISGHRSVSWYQQTPGQGLQFLFEYFSETQRNKGNFPGRFSGRQFSNSRSEMNVSTLELGDSALYLCASSALGGSYEQYFGPGTRLTVT.

The chain joins TRBV28 to TRBJ2-1, with D perhaps assigned TRBD1 or TRBD2 (5 bases each). The CDR3 runs 14 residues. V shed 10 bases and J shed 5 bases, with 18 bases lying between them. Germline CDR1 and CDR2: MDHEN and SYDVKM. The CDR3 loop reads CAIQIGAINNEQFF. CDR3 bases: TGTGCCATCCAAATCGGGGCGATTAACAATGAGCAGTTCTTC.

The chain uses TRBV5-6 and TRBJ2-1; 8 bases are a match to TRBD2. Germline V CDR1 and CDR2: SGHDT, YYEEEE. The V and J ends lost 4 bases and 9 bases, in that order; junction bases with no gene match: 12. This CDR3 region has 15 residues. The CDR3 protein is CASSLGLASNGEQFF. The CDR3 nucleotides are TGTGCCAGCAGCCTCGGACTAGCAAGTAACGGTGAGCAGTTCTTC.

This chain connects TRBV18 to TRBJ2-7, with D perhaps TRBD1 (6 bases). From germline, CDR1 is KGHSH and CDR2 LQKENI. Trimming removed 4 bases from V and 6 bases from J, with 10 bases in between. The length of the CDR3 is 12 residues. CDR3 in amino acids: CASSLQGFEQYF. DNA for the CDR3: TGTGCCAGCTCACTCCAGGGGTTCGAGCAGTACTTC.

This chain links TRBV11-2 with TRBJ1-6, with unresolved D. The V end lost 3 bases, the J end lost 7 bases, and 19 bases lay between the germline ends. In germline, CDR1 is SGHAT, CDR2 FQNNGV. The CDR3 consists of 17 residues. This CDR3 is CASSFQTPLFGNSPLHF. The CDR3 DNA reads TGTGCCAGCAGCTTTCAAACCCCATTATTCGGAAATTCACCCCTCCACTTT.

This clone appeared a few times. J is TRBJ2-1 and V is TRBV27; TRBD2 is a possible D gene (5 bases). V was cut by 6 bases and J by 4 bases, with 16 bases left in between. The CDR3 has 15 residues. Germline V gene lookup returns CDR1 MNHEY and CDR2 SMNVEV (reference sequence). In DNA, the CDR3 is TGTGCCAGCAGCTCAAGCGGACCGAATTACAATGAGCAGTTCTTC. This sequence encodes CASSSSGPNYNEQFF.

The chain uses TRBV3-1 (or the pseudogene TRBV3-2) and TRBJ2-2; 9 bases map to TRBD2. This CDR3 is 16 amino acids long. Germline CDR1 LGHDT, CDR2 YNNKEL (reference sequence). V was pared by 0 bases and J by 4 bases, with 3 bases of the junction left unmatched. The CDR3: CASSQDAGGSTGELFF. For the CDR3, the DNA is TGTGCCAGCAGCCAAGATGCGGGAGGGAGCACCGGGGAGCTGTTTTTT.

The rearrangement links TRBV6-1 to TRBJ1-6; D might be TRBD1 (5 bases). The CDR3 has 17 residues. CDR1 and CDR2 from the germline V gene are MNHNS and SASEGT. V lost 0 bases and J 9 bases, leaving 18 bases between the germline ends. The CDR3 region is CASSEAPRGGRGSPLHF. The CDR3 bases are TGTGCCAGCAGTGAAGCCCCTCGGGGCGGTAGGGGTTCACCCCTCCACTTT.

The V call is TRBV6-5, the J call TRBJ2-2; a weak D match, TRBD1 (5 bases). This CDR3 is 15 amino acids long. Looked up from germline, CDR1 is MNHEY and CDR2 is SVGAGI. Between the trimmed V and J ends, which lost 0 bases and 7 bases, there was a span of 12 bases. The CDR3 region is CASSYSQGWGGELFF. CDR3 in DNA: TGTGCCAGCAGTTACTCGCAGGGATGGGGCGGGGAGCTGTTTTTT.

The chain is built from TRBV15 and TRBJ1-5; D ambiguous. The V gene's germline CDR1 is LNHNV and CDR2 YYDKDF (reference sequence). Deletions cut 7 bases from V and 2 bases from J, with 15 bases between. The CDR3 loop spans 15 amino acids. This CDR3 reads CATTIDLLGNQPQHF. The CDR3 region has the DNA TGTGCCACCACAATCGACCTTTTGGGCAATCAGCCCCAGCATTTT.